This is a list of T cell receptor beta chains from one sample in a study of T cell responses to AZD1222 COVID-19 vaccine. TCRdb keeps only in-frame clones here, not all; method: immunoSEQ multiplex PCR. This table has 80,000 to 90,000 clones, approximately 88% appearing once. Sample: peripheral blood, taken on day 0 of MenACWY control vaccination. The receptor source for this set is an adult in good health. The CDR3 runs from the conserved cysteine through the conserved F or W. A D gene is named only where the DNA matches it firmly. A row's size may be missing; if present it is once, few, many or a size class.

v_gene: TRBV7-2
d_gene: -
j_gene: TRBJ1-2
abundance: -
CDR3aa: CASSLGPPHYGYTF
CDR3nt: TGTGCCAGCAGCTTAGGCCCGCCGCACTATGGCTACACCTTC

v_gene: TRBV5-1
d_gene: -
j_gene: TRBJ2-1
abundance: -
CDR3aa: CASSLVGFTYNEQFF
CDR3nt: TGCGCCAGCAGCTTGGTTGGCTTTACCTACAATGAGCAGTTCTTC

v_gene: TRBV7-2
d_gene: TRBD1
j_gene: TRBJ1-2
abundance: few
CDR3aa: CASSLAFGQGGIYGYTF
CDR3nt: TGTGCCAGCAGCTTAGCGTTTGGACAGGGGGGGATCTATGGCTACACCTTC

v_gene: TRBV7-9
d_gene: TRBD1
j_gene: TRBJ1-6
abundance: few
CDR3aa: CASSLTGLSPLHF
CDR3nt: TGTGCCAGCAGCTTGACAGGGCTGTCACCCCTCCACTTT

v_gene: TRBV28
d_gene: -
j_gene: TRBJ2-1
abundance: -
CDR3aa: CASSFPNDEGPTGEQFF
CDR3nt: TGTGCCAGCAGTTTCCCGAACGATGAAGGGCCAACGGGTGAGCAGTTCTTC

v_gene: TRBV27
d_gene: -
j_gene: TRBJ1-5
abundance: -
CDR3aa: CASSLIGNQPQHF
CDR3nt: TGTGCCAGCAGTTTAATCGGGAATCAGCCCCAGCATTTT

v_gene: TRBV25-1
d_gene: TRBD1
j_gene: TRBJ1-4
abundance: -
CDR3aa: CASSGGQGGKLFF
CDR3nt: TGTGCCAGCAGTGGGGGACAGGGAGGAAAACTGTTTTTT

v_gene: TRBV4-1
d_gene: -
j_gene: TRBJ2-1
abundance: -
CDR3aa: CASSQEALGAGHVYEQFF
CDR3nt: TGCGCCAGCAGCCAAGAGGCCCTGGGGGCGGGCCATGTGTATGAGCAGTTCTTC

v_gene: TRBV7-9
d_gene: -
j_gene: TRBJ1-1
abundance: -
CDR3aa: CASSSGVSGGPTEAFF
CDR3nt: TGTGCCAGCAGCTCGGGAGTGAGTGGGGGTCCTACTGAAGCTTTCTTT

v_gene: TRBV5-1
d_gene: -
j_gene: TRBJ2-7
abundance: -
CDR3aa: CASSDSGTRLHEQYF
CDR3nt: TGCGCCAGCAGCGACTCCGGGACCCGTCTCCACGAGCAGTACTTC

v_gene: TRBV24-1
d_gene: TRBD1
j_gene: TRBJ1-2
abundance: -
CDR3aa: CATSDGGTGGSGYTF
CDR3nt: TGTGCCACCAGTGATGGGGGGACAGGGGGCTCTGGCTACACCTTC

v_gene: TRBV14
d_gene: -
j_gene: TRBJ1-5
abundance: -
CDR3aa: CARASSEFLSNQPQHF
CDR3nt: TGTGCCAGGGCTTCTAGCGAGTTTCTTAGCAATCAGCCCCAGCATTTT

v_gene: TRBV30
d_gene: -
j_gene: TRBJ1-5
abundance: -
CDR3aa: CAWSVRPYSAPNQPQHF
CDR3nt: TGTGCCTGGAGTGTTCGCCCTTACTCAGCCCCCAATCAGCCCCAGCATTTT

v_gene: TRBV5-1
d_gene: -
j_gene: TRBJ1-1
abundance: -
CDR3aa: CASSLIEGRTEAFF
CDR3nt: TGCGCCAGCAGCTTGATCGAGGGGCGGACTGAAGCTTTCTTT

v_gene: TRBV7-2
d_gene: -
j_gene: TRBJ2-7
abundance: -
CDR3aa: CASSPSHSGYEQYF
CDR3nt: TGTGCCAGCAGCCCGTCACATAGTGGGTACGAGCAGTACTTC

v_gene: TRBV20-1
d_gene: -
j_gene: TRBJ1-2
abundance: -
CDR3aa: CSAQGYTF
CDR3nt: TGCAGCGCCCAAGGCTACACCTTC

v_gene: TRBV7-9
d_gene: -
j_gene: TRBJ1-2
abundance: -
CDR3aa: CASSLSLLYYGYTF
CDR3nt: TGTGCCAGCAGCTTATCTCTCCTTTACTATGGCTACACCTTC

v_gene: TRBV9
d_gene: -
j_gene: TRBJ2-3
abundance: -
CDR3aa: CASSAFPSTDTQYF
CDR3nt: TGTGCCAGCAGCGCCTTCCCTAGCACAGATACGCAGTATTTT

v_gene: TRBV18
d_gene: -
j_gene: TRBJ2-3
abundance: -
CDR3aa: CASSPPSTDTQYF
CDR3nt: TGTGCCAGCTCACCACCGAGCACAGATACGCAGTATTTT

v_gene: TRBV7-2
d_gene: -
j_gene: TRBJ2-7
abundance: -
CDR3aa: CASGLDYEQYF
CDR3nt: TGTGCCAGCGGCCTCGACTACGAGCAGTACTTC

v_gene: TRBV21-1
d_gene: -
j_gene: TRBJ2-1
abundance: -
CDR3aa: CASSYAGTRNPLSSYNEQFF
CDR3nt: TGTGCCAGCAGCTACGCCGGGACTAGGAACCCACTGAGCTCCTACAATGAGCAGTTCTTC

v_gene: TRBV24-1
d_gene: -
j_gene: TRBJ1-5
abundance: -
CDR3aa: CATSDYVVGRANNQPQHF
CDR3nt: TGTGCCACCAGTGATTATGTAGTCGGCAGGGCCAACAATCAGCCCCAGCATTTT

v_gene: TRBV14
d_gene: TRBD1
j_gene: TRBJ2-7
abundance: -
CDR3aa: CASSQQGAHYEQYF
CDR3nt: TGTGCCAGCAGCCAACAGGGGGCCCACTACGAGCAGTACTTC

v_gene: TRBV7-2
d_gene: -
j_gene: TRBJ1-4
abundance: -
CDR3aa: CASSLSAGEKLFF
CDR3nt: TGTGCCAGCAGCTTATCAGCGGGTGAAAAACTGTTTTTT

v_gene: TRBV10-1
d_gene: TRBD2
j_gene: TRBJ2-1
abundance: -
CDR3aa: CASSETSGRREQFF
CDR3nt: TGCGCCAGCAGTGAGACTAGCGGGAGACGCGAGCAGTTCTTC

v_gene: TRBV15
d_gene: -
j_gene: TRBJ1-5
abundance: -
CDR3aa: CATSQGNSNQPQHF
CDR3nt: TGTGCCACCAGCCAGGGGAATAGCAATCAGCCCCAGCATTTT

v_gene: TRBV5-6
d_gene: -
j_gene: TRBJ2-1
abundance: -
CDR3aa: CASSLQGNEQFF
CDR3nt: TGTGCCAGCAGCTTACAGGGCAATGAGCAGTTCTTC

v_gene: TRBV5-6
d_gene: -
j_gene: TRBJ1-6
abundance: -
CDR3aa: CASSLEMGSAPLHF
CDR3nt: TGTGCCAGCAGCTTGGAAATGGGGAGCGCGCCCCTCCACTTT

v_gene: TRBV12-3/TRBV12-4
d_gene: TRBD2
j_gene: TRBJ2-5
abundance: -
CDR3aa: CASRRGDEETQYF
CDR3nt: TGTGCCAGCAGGCGGGGGGACGAAGAGACCCAGTACTTC

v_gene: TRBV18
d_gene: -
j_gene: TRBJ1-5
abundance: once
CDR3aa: CASSPQESSNQPQHF
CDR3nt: TGTGCCAGCTCCCCCCAGGAAAGTAGCAATCAGCCCCAGCATTTT

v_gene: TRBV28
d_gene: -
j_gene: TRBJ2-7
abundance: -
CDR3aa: CASSTGPSYEQYF
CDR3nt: TGTGCCAGCAGTACGGGACCCTCCTACGAGCAGTACTTC

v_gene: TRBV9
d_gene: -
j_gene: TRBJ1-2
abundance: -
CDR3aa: CASSVGVTGSGYTF
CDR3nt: TGTGCCAGCAGCGTAGGCGTCACAGGCAGTGGCTACACCTTC

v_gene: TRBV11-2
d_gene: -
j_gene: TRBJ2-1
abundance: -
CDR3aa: CASSLVSSYNEQFF
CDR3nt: TGTGCCAGCAGCTTAGTAAGCTCCTACAATGAGCAGTTCTTC

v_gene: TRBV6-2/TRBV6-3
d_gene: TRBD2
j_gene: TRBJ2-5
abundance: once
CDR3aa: CASSYSLAGVLMETQYF
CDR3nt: TGTGCCAGCAGTTACTCTCTAGCGGGAGTTCTGATGGAGACCCAGTACTTC

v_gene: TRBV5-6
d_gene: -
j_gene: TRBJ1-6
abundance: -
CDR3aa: CASSGLGSPLHF
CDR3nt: TGTGCCAGCAGCGGGCTCGGGTCACCCCTCCACTTT

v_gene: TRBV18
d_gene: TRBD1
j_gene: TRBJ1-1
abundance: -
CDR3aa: CASGQAPTEAFF
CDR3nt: TGTGCCAGCGGACAGGCTCCCACTGAAGCTTTCTTT

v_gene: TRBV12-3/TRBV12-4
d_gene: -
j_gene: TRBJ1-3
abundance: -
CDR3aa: CASSTVGNTIYF
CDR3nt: TGTGCCAGCAGTACAGTGGGAAACACCATATATTTT

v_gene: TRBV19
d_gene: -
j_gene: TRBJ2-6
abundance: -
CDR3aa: CASSNMVANVLTF
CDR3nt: TGTGCCAGTAGTAATATGGTGGCCAACGTCCTGACTTTC

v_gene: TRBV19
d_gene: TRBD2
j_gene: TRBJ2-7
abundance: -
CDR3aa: CASSAIGTSGHYEQYF
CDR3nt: TGTGCCAGTAGTGCCATTGGGACTAGCGGACACTACGAGCAGTACTTC

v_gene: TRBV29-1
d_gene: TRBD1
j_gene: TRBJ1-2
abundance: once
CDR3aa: CSTDRVLGYGYTF
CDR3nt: TGCAGTACCGACAGGGTACTTGGCTATGGCTACACCTTC

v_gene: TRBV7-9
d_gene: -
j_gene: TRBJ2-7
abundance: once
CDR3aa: CASSLVERQYF
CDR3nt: TGTGCCAGCAGCTTAGTAGAGAGACAGTACTTC

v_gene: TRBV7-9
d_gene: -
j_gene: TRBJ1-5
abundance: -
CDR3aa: CASSPGNLNQPQHF
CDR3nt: TGTGCCAGCAGCCCCGGTAACCTCAATCAGCCCCAGCATTTT

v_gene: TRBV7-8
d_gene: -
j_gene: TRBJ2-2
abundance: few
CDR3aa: CASSLAEGLAPGELFF
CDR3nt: TGTGCCAGCAGCTTAGCGGAGGGGTTAGCTCCCGGGGAGCTGTTTTTT

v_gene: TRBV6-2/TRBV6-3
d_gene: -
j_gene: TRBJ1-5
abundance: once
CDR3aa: CASSWFDQPQHF
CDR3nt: TGTGCCAGCAGTTGGTTTGATCAGCCCCAGCATTTT

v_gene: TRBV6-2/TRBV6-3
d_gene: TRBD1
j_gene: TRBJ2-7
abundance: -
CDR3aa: CASSYSGDRAHEQYF
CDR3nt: TGTGCCAGCAGTTACTCGGGGGACAGGGCCCACGAGCAGTACTTC

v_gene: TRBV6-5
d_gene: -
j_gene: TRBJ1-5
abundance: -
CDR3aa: CASSYSWLPGNQPQHF
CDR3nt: TGTGCCAGCAGTTACTCTTGGCTCCCAGGCAATCAGCCCCAGCATTTT

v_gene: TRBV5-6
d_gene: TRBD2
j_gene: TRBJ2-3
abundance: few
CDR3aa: CASSFSGRGDTQYF
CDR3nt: TGTGCCAGCAGCTTTAGCGGGAGGGGAGATACGCAGTATTTT

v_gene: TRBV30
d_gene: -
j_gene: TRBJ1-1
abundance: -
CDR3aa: CAWGEVVEAFF
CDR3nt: TGTGCCTGGGGGGAAGTGGTTGAAGCTTTCTTT

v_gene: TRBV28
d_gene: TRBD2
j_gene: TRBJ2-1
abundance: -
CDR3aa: CASSSPEAGGVDEQFF
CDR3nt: TGTGCCAGCAGTTCCCCGGAGGCGGGAGGGGTCGATGAGCAGTTCTTC

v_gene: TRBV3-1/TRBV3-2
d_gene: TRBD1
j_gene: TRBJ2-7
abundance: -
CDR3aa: CASSPDRGRLYEQYF
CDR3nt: TGTGCCAGCAGCCCCGACAGGGGGAGACTCTACGAGCAGTACTTC

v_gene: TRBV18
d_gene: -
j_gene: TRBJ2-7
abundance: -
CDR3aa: CASSPREGEQYF
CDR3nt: TGTGCCAGCTCACCACGTGAGGGGGAGCAGTACTTC

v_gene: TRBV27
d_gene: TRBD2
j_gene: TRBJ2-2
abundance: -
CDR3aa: CASSSLAGAVGELFF
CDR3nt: TGTGCCAGCAGTTCACTAGCGGGAGCGGTCGGGGAGCTGTTTTTT

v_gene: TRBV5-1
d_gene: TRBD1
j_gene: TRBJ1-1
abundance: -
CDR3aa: CASSAGTANTEAFF
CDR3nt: TGCGCCAGCAGCGCCGGGACAGCGAACACTGAAGCTTTCTTT

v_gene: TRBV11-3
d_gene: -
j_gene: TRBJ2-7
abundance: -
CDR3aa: CASSLDGTEQYF
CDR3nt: TGTGCCAGCAGCTTAGATGGGACCGAGCAGTACTTC

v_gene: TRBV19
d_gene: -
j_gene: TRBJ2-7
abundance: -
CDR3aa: CASTSGVGTGASYEQYF
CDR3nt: TGTGCCAGTACCTCCGGCGTTGGGACTGGGGCCTCCTACGAGCAGTACTTC

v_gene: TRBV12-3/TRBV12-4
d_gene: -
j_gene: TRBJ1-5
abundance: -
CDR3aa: CASSLSGNQPQHF
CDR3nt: TGTGCCAGCAGTTTATCGGGGAATCAGCCCCAGCATTTT

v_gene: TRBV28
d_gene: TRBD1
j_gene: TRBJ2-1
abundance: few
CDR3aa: CASTGQGVFEQFF
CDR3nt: TGTGCCAGCACGGGACAGGGGGTTTTCGAGCAGTTCTTC

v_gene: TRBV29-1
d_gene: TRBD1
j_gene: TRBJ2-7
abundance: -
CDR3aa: CSVEDGTVEAYEQYF
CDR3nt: TGCAGCGTTGAAGATGGGACAGTGGAAGCCTACGAGCAGTACTTC

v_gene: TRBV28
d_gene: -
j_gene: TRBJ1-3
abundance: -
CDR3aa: CASSFVGVSGNTIYF
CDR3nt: TGTGCCAGCAGTTTTGTCGGAGTCTCTGGAAACACCATATATTTT